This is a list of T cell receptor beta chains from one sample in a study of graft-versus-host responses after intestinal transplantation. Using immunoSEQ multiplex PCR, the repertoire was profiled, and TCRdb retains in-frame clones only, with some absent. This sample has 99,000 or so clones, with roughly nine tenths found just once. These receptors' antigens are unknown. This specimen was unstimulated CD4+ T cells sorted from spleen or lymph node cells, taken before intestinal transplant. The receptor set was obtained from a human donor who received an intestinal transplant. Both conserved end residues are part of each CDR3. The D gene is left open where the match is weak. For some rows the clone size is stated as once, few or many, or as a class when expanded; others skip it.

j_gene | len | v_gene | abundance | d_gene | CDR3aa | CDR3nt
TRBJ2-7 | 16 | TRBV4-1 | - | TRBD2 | CASSQASLAGDYEQYF | TGCGCCAGCAGCCAAGCCTCACTAGCGGGAGACTACGAGCAGTACTTC
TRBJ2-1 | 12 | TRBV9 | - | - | CASSVQGHEQFF | TGTGCCAGCAGCGTTCAGGGCCATGAGCAGTTCTTC
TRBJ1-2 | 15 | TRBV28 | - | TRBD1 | CASSFRLTGRRGYTF | TGTGCCAGCAGTTTTCGGCTGACAGGGCGTAGGGGCTACACCTTC
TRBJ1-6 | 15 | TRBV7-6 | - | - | CASSLGLIYNSPLHF | TGTGCCAGCAGCTTAGGCCTTATCTATAATTCACCCCTCCACTTT
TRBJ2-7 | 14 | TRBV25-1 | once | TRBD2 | CASRKDGRLSEQYF | TGTGCCAGCAGAAAAGACGGGAGGTTATCCGAGCAGTACTTC
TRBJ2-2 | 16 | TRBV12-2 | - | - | CASRAARGSNTGELFF | TGTGCAAGTCGCGCCGCCAGGGGATCGAACACCGGGGAGCTGTTTTTT
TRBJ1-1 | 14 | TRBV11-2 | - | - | CASSLGGPRTEAFF | TGTGCCAGCAGCTTAGGGGGCCCGAGGACTGAAGCTTTCTTT
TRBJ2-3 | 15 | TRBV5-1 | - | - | CASSSPASLTDTQYF | TGCGCCAGCAGCTCACCGGCTTCCCTGACAGATACGCAGTATTTT
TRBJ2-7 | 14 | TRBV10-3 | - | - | CVAQSTSDGLEQYF | TGTGTCGCCCAGTCGACGAGCGACGGGCTAGAGCAGTACTTC
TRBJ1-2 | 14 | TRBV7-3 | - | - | CASSQGVGYDGYTF | TGTGCCAGCAGCCAAGGGGTCGGGTACGATGGCTACACCTTC
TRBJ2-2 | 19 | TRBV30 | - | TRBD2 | CAWSVPRLAGGSNTGELFF | TGTGCCTGGAGTGTACCCCGACTAGCGGGAGGGTCGAACACCGGGGAGCTGTTTTTT
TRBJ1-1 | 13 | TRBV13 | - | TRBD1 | CASSLSGTGIAFF | TGTGCCAGCAGCCTTTCCGGGACAGGGATAGCTTTCTTT
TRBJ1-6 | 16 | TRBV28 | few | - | CASSPSRGTHNSPLHF | TGTGCCAGCAGCCCGTCGCGGGGTACGCATAATTCACCCCTCCACTTT
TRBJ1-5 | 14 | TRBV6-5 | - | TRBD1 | CASSTGTGNQPQHF | TGTGCCAGCAGCACCGGGACAGGAAATCAGCCCCAGCATTTT
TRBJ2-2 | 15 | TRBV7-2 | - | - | CASGGGGSNTGELFF | TGTGCCAGTGGGGGAGGGGGCTCGAACACCGGGGAGCTGTTTTTT
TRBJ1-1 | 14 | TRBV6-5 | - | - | CASSYERRNTEAFF | TGTGCCAGCAGTTACGAAAGGCGGAACACTGAAGCTTTCTTT
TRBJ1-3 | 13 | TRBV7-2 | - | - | CASSFTGRDTIYF | TGTGCCAGCAGCTTCACAGGGAGAGACACCATATATTTT
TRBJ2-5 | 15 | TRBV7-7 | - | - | CASSLRGAIGETQYF | TGTGCCAGCAGCTTACGGGGGGCCATAGGAGAGACCCAGTACTTC
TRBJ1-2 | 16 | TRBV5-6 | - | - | CASSPEDRPANYGYTF | TGTGCCAGCAGCCCCGAGGACCGCCCAGCTAACTATGGCTACACCTTC
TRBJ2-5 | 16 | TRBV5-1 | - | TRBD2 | CASSLGTSGYGETQYF | TGCGCCAGCAGCCTCGGGACTAGCGGGTACGGAGAGACCCAGTACTTC
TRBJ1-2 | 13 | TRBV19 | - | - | CASTRATFYGYTF | TGTGCCAGTACCCGCGCCACCTTCTATGGCTACACCTTC
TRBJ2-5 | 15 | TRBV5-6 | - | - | CASSLAGTLQETQYF | TGTGCCAGCAGCTTAGCGGGTACACTCCAAGAGACCCAGTACTTC
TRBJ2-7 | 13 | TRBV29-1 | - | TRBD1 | CSAGGHLSYEQYF | TGCAGCGCAGGGGGCCATCTATCCTACGAGCAGTACTTC
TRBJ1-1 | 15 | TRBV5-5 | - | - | CASSLAPGLNTEAFF | TGTGCCAGCAGCTTGGCTCCGGGTTTGAACACTGAAGCTTTCTTT
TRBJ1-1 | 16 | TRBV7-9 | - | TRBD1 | CASSARQGGSTPEAFF | TGTGCCAGCAGCGCACGACAGGGTGGATCAACACCTGAAGCTTTCTTT
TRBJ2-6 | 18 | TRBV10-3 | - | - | CAISEGGRGSSGANVLTF | TGTGCCATCAGTGAGGGTGGAAGGGGCAGCTCTGGGGCCAACGTCCTGACTTTC
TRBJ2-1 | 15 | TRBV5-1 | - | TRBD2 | CASSSLAGARGEQFF | TGCGCCAGCAGCTCATTAGCGGGAGCGAGGGGTGAGCAGTTCTTC
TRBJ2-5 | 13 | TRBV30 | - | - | CAWRLHQPETQYF | TGTGCCTGGCGCCTCCACCAACCTGAGACCCAGTACTTC
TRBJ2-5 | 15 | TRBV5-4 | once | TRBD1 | CASSDWDRGQETQYF | TGTGCCAGCAGCGATTGGGACAGGGGGCAAGAGACCCAGTACTTC
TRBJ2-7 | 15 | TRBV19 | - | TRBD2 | CASGTSGGYSYEQYF | TGTGCCAGTGGGACTAGCGGGGGATACTCCTACGAGCAGTACTTC
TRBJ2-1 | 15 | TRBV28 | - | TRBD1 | CASSLPRGPNNEQFF | TGTGCCAGCAGCTTACCCAGGGGGCCAAACAATGAGCAGTTCTTC
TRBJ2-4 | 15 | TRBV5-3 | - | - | CARSPVGHDKNIQYF | TGTGCCAGAAGCCCGGTGGGACACGACAAAAACATTCAGTACTTC
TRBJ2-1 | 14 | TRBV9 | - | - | CASSVGGLSNEQFF | TGTGCCAGCAGCGTAGGTGGTCTTTCCAATGAGCAGTTCTTC
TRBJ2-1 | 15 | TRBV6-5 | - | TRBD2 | CASRSVAGGHNEQFF | TGTGCCAGCAGGTCGGTAGCGGGGGGACACAATGAGCAGTTCTTC
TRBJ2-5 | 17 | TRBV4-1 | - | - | CASSQRGRNSYQETQYF | TGCGCCAGCAGCCAACGAGGGAGGAATTCGTACCAAGAGACCCAGTACTTC
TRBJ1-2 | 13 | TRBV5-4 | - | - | CASSLLGGRGYTF | TGTGCCAGCAGCTTGTTGGGAGGGAGGGGCTACACCTTC
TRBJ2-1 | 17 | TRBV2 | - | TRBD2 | CASSRNFGGRAGSEQFF | TGTGCCAGCAGTCGTAATTTTGGCGGGAGGGCCGGGAGTGAGCAGTTCTTC
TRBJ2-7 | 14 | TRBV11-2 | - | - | CASSRGSVPYEQYF | TGTGCCAGCAGCCGGGGGTCCGTCCCCTACGAGCAGTACTTC
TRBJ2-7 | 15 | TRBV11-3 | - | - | CASSPSRWLSYEQYF | TGTGCCAGCAGTCCTTCCAGGTGGCTCTCCTACGAGCAGTACTTC
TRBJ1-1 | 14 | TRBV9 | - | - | CASSVGEGFAEAFF | TGTGCCAGCAGCGTAGGTGAGGGGTTCGCTGAAGCTTTCTTT
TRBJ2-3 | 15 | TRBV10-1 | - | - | CASSDGVGGTDTQYF | TGCGCCAGCAGTGATGGGGTAGGGGGCACAGATACGCAGTATTTT